One TCR beta chain is described in this entry. Clones were sequenced by immunoSEQ multiplex PCR, and TCRdb holds only the in-frame ones, with some missing. The sample records about 170,000 clones, approximately 83% being singletons. This entry is derived from a study of blood T cell repertoires in COVID-19. Trimming pared 5 bases from V and 5 bases from J, leaving 9 bases between. This CDR3 has 12 amino acids. Germline values: CDR1 SGHAT, CDR2 FQNNGV. Sequenced: peripheral blood. The chain is built from TRBV11-2 and TRBJ2-5, with D possibly being TRBD1 (5 bases). The clonotype comes from a woman aged 60-70 years with acute or convalescent COVID-19. Written as DNA, the CDR3 is TGTGCCAGCAGCCAGGGATTCGAGACCCAGTACTTC. This translates into CASSQGFETQYF.